This paragraph covers one TCR beta chain sequence. Antigen specificity is unknown. This sample was included in a study of T cells in Graves' hyperthyroidism and ophthalmopathy. Study outcomes and limitations: Ophthalmopathy could be told apart from stable hyperthyroidism with a 13 V-J model.

The investigators amplified TCR beta CDR3 regions from RNA transcripts. HTBI primers drove first-round RT-PCR of the TCR CDR3. TCRdb ran MiXCR on the multiplex PCR reads and lists one entry per CDR3 protein. The sample yields about 290,000 distinct CDR3 sequences, 10% to 15% seen once. The CDR3 sequence is 15 residues long. V was clipped by 8 bases and J by 4 bases; unmatched bases: 10. Germline-derived CDR1 and CDR2 are ENHRY and SYGVKD. What was sequenced was blood. This receptor was identified in a woman in her twenties or thirties with Graves' hyperthyroidism that later progressed to Graves' ophthalmopathy. V and J are TRBV10-3 and TRBJ1-2; 10 positions match TRBD1. CDR3 sequence (DNA): TGTGCCATCGGGGCCGACAGGGGGCCTCTCTATGGCTACACCTTC. Translating it yields CAIGADRGPLYGYTF.